A single sample is the source of the 15 T cell receptor beta chains below, sequenced in a study of cytomegalovirus exposure and HLA in healthy donors. PCR used 60 Vbeta primers and 13 Jbeta primers. Method: immunoSEQ multiplex PCR; TCRdb's copy keeps in-frame clones and lacks some. Among about 140,000 clones, around 73% were seen once, and the ten largest hold about 1.2%. The sequenced sample was PBMCs. The receptors were sampled from a woman in her forties in good health and CMV-seronegative.

The V and J genes are TRBV5-5 and TRBJ1-6; weak D call: TRBD1 (6 bases). V was pared by 0 bases and J by 7 bases, with 17 bases between. Germline V gene data show CDR1 as SGHKS and CDR2 as YYEKEE (reference sequence). CDR3 length: 17 amino acids. CDR3 region: CASSLEGTRVINSPLHF. In nucleotides, the CDR3 is TGTGCCAGCAGCTTGGAAGGGACAAGGGTGATAAATTCACCCCTCCACTTT.

The V call is TRBV9, the J call TRBJ2-7, with a tentative D call TRBD1 (6 bases). The CDR3 spans 16 residues. V shed 4 bases and J shed 3 bases, with 20 bases lying between them. CDR1 is SGDLS, CDR2 YYNGEE, per germline. CDR3 amino acids: CASSPSGTTTFYEQYF. Written as DNA, the CDR3 is TGTGCCAGCAGCCCATCCGGGACAACAACCTTCTACGAGCAGTACTTC.

The V gene is TRBV9, the J gene TRBJ1-4; 8 bases agree with TRBD1. The V segment lost 4 bases and the J segment 2 bases; nucleotides outside the gene matches: 10. The CDR3 length is 17 residues. Germline V gene sequence: CDR1 SGDLS, CDR2 YYNGEE. CDR3 sequence: CASSTGQGTSTNEKLFF. The CDR3 coding sequence is TGTGCCAGCAGCACCGGACAGGGAACGTCGACTAATGAAAAACTGTTTTTT.

The rearrangement links TRBV6-1 to TRBJ2-3; 9 bases fit TRBD2. Germline CDR1 MNHNS, CDR2 SASEGT. The CDR3 has 14 amino acids. V shed 7 bases and J 5 bases; nucleotides not matched to a gene: 7. This CDR3 is CASTQRGAGDTQYF. The CDR3 DNA sequence: TGTGCCAGCACTCAGCGGGGGGCTGGAGATACGCAGTATTTT.

The V call is TRBV28, the J call TRBJ2-1; 9 positions agree with TRBD1. The CDR3 covers 14 residues. The V gene's germline CDR1 is MDHEN and CDR2 SYDVKM. V lost 6 bases, J lost 6 bases, and 6 bases stayed unmatched. This CDR3 is CASRPGQGPNEQFF. The CDR3 region has the DNA TGTGCCAGCAGACCGGGACAGGGCCCCAATGAGCAGTTCTTC.

The J gene is TRBJ2-7, the V gene TRBV13, with 10 bases that match TRBD1. The CDR3 is made up of 14 amino acids. J gave up 4 bases and V 4 bases, and 4 bases lay outside the gene matches. The V gene's germline CDR1 is PRHDT and CDR2 FYEKMQ (reference sequence). Here the CDR3 reads CASSSGQGEYEQYV. CDR3 in DNA: TGTGCCAGCAGCTCAGGACAGGGGGAATACGAGCAGTACGTC.

The chain links TRBV28 to TRBJ2-7; TRBD1 agrees at 7 bases. Germline V gives CDR1 MDHEN, CDR2 SYDVKM. The CDR3 consists of 17 residues. V trimming: 5 bases; J trimming: 3 bases; junction bases outside the gene matches: 16. The CDR3 nucleotides read TGTGCCAGCAGTCCTTTAGGCGGGCAGGGGGTCCGCTACGAGCAGTACGTC. Translation gives CASSPLGGQGVRYEQYV.

This chain connects TRBV7-2 to TRBJ1-1, with D perhaps TRBD1 (5 bases). V lost 5 bases to trimming and J lost 3 bases, with 13 bases between them. The CDR3 sequence is 14 residues long. Germline CDR1 reads SGHTA; CDR2 reads FQGNSA. CDR3 sequence: CASSRRVRDTEAFF. The CDR3 nucleotides read TGTGCCAGCAGCCGCAGGGTGAGAGACACTGAAGCTTTCTTT. The complete variable domain, with remaining parts taken from reference TRBV7-2 and TRBJ1-1, reads GAGVSQSPSNKVTEKGKDVELRCDPISGHTALYWYRQSLGQGLEFLIYFQGNSAPDKSGLPSDRFSAERTGGSVSTLTIQRTQQEDSAVYLCASSRRVRDTEAFFGQGTRLTVV.

V and J are TRBV9 and TRBJ2-3, with 9 positions matching TRBD2. Germline V gene data show CDR1 as SGDLS and CDR2 as YYNGEE. The CDR3 has 16 residues. The V and J ends lost 0 bases and 6 bases, in that order; junction bases with no gene match: 8. CDR3 sequence (DNA): TGTGCCAGCAGCGTAGCGGCGGGGGGGCAGGGGGATACGCAGTATTTT. It yields the protein CASSVAAGGQGDTQYF.

In its sample, this clone was seen a few times. The V call is TRBV6-1, the J call TRBJ2-1, with TRBD2 matching over 8 bases. The germline V gene has CDR1 MNHNS and CDR2 SASEGT. This CDR3 region has 15 residues. The J segment lost 4 bases and the V segment lost 5 bases, leaving 7 bases of the junction unmatched. CDR3 nucleotide sequence: TGTGCCAGCAGTCAGGAAGCGGGGGATTACAATGAGCAGTTCTTC. Translation: CASSQEAGDYNEQFF.

The chain links TRBV20-1 to TRBJ1-1, with D possibly matching TRBD1 (6 bases). V lost 5 bases, J lost 7 bases, and 11 bases lay in between. The germline CDR1 and CDR2 sequences are DFQATT and SNEGSKA (reference sequence). The CDR3 sequence is 11 residues long. CDR3 DNA: TGCAGTGCTTACAGGGAAGTTGAAGCTTTCTTT. This sequence encodes CSAYREVEAFF.

The rearrangement joins TRBV6-6 to TRBJ2-7; 9 bases fit TRBD2. CDR1 MNHNY and CDR2 SVGAGI come from the germline V gene (reference sequence). This CDR3 is built from 14 residues. The trim removed 5 bases at V and 5 bases at J, leaving 7 bases unmatched. CDR3 bases: TGTGCCAGCAGTCCGGGACTAGCCCGCCACGAGCAGTACGTC. It is translated as CASSPGLARHEQYV.

In DNA, the CDR3 is TGCGCCAGCAGCTTGGGACAGGGCTTCCACGAGCAGTACTTC. Its protein is CASSLGQGFHEQYF. This chain uses TRBV5-1 with TRBJ2-7; 7 nucleotides agree with TRBD1. CDR1 and CDR2 from the germline V gene are SGHRS and YFSETQ. The CDR3 consists of 14 residues. Trimming removed 0 bases from V and 5 bases from J; junction bases left unmatched: 5.

DNA of the CDR3: TGCGCCAGCAGTCGCGGAGGGCTAAGGCCCTACAATGAGCAGTTCTTC. The encoded protein is CASSRGGLRPYNEQFF. The chain has TRBV23-1 and TRBJ2-1, with a weak D call TRBD2 (6 bases). TRBV23-1 has ORF status, its function being uncertain. The CDR3 covers 16 residues. V lost 4 bases to trimming and J lost 2 bases, with 15 bases between them.

This clone occurred once. For the CDR3, the DNA is TGTGCCAGCAGTGAAGTGCGCTTGTCTCCTAGCACAGATACGCAGTATTTT. It yields the protein CASSEVRLSPSTDTQYF. This chain uses TRBV6-1 with TRBJ2-3; D remains unclear. Per germline, CDR1 MNHNS and CDR2 SASEGT. Deletions cut 1 base from V and 0 bases from J, with 14 bases between. There are 17 residues in the CDR3.